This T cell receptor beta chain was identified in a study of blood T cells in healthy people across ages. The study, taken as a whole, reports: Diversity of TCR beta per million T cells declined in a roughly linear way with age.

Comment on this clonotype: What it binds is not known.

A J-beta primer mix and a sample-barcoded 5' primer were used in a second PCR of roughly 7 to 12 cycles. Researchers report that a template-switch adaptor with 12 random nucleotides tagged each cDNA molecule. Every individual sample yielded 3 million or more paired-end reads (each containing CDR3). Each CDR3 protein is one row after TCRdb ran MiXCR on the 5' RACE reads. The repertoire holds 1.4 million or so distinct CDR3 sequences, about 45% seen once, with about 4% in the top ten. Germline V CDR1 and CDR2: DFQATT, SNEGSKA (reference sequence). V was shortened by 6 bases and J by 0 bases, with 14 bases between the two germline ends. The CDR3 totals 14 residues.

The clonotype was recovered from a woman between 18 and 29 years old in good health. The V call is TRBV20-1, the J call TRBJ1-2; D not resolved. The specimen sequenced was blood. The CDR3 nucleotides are TGCAGTGCCTCGAGGGCAAGAGCTAACTATGGCTACACCTTC. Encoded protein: CSASRARANYGYTF.